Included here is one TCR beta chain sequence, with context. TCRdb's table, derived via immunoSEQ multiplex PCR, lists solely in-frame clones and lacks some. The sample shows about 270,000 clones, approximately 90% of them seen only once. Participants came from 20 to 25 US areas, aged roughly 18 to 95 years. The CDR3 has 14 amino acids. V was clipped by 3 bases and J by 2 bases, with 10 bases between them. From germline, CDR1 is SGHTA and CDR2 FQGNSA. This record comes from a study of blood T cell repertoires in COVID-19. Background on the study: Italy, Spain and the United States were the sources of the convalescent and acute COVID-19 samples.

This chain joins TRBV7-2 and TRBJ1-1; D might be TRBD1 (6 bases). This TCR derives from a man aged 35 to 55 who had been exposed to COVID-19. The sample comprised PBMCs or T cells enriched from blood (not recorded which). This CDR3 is CASSFRTVNTEAFF. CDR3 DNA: TGTGCCAGCAGCTTCAGGACAGTTAACACTGAAGCTTTCTTT.